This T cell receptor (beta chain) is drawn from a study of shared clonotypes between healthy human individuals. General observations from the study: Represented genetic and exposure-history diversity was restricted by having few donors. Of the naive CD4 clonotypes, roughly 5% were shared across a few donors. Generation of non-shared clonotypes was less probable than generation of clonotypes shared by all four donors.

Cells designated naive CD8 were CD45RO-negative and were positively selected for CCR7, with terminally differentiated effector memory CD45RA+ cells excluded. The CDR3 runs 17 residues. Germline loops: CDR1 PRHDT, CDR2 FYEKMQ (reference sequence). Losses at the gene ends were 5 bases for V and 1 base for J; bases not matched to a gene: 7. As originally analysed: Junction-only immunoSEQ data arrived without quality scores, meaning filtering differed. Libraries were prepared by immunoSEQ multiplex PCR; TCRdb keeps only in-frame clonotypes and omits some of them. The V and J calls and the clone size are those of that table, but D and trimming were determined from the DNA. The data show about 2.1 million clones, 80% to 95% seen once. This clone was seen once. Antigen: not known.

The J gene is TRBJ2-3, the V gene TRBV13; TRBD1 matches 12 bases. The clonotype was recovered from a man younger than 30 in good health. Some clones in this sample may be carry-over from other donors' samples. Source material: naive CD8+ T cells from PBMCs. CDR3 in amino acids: CASSPTGTGGGTDTQYF. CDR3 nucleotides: TGTGCCAGCAGCCCGACCGGGACAGGGGGCGGCACAGATACGCAGTATTTT. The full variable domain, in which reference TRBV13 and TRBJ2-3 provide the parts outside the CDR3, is AAGVIQSPRHLIKEKRETATLKCYPIPRHDTVYWYQQGPGQDPQFLISFYEKMQSDKGSIPDRFSAQQFSDYHSELNMSSLELGDSALYFCASSPTGTGGGTDTQYFGPGTRLTVL.